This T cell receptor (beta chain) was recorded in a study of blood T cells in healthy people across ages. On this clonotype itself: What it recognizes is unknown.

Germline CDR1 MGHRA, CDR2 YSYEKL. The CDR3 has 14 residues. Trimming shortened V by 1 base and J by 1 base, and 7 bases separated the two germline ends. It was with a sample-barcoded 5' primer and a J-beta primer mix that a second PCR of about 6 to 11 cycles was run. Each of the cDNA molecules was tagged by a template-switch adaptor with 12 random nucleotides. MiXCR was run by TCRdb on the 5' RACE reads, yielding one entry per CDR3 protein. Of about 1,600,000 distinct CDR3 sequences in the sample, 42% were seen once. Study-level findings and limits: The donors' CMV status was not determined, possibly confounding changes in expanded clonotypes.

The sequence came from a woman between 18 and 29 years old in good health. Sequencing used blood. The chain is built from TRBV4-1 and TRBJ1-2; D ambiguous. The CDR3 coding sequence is TGCGCCAGCAGCCAAGGCGGGAGTAACTATGGCTACACCTTC. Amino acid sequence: CASSQGGSNYGYTF.